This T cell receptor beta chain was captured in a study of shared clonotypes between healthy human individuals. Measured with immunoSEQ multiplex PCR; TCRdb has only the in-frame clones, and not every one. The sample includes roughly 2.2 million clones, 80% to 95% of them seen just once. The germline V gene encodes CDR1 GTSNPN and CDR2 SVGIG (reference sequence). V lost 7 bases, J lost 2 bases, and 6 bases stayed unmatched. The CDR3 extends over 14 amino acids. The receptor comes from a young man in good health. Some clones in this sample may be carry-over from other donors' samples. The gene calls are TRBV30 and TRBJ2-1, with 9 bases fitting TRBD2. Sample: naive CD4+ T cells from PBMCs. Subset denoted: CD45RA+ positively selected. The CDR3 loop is CALSSGITYNEQFF. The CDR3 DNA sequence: TGTGCCTTATCTAGCGGGATAACCTACAATGAGCAGTTCTTC. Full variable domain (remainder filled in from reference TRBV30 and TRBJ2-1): SQTIHQWPATLVQPVGSPLSLECTVEGTSNPNLYWYRQAAGRGLQLLFYSVGIGQISSEVPQNLSASRPQDRQFILSSKKLLLSDSGFYLCALSSGITYNEQFFGPGTRLTVL.